The 5 T cell receptor beta chains presented below share a single source sample, sequenced in a study of cytotoxic CD8 clonotypes in ibrutinib-treated CLL. TCRdb keeps only in-frame clones here, not all; method: immunoSEQ multiplex PCR. Of more than 200,000 clones in the sample, roughly three quarters are singletons; the top ten hold 5.5% to 7%. The sequenced sample was PBMCs, obtained after 12 months of ibrutinib treatment. These TCRs come from a human donor with chronic lymphocytic leukemia.

The CDR3 DNA sequence: TGTGCCAGCAGAGGGTGGGGAGCGAACACTGAAGCTTTCTTT. It is translated as CASRGWGANTEAFF. V gene TRBV6-5 combines with J gene TRBJ1-1; D unresolved. Germline V lookup: CDR1 MNHEY, CDR2 SVGAGI. The CDR3 is made up of 14 amino acids. V was clipped by 6 bases and J by 1 base, with 12 bases between them.

The chain uses TRBV15 and TRBJ2-2; 7 bases are a match to TRBD1. There are 18 residues in the CDR3. Germline V gene sequence: CDR1 LNHNV, CDR2 YYDKDF (reference sequence). V gave up 3 bases and J gave up 0 bases; unmatched junction bases: 10. The CDR3 DNA follows: TGTGCCACCAGCAGGGGCCCGTACAGGGGATCGAACACCGGGGAGCTGTTTTTT. It yields the protein CATSRGPYRGSNTGELFF.

The rearrangement joins TRBV28 to TRBJ1-1; 9 bases map to TRBD1. Germline V gene lookup returns CDR1 MDHEN and CDR2 SYDVKM. The V segment lost 4 bases and the J segment 5 bases; nucleotides outside the gene matches: 2. The CDR3 loop spans 13 amino acids. This CDR3 is CASSWTGATEAFF. CDR3 DNA: TGTGCCAGCAGTTGGACAGGGGCTACTGAAGCTTTCTTT.

The chain is built from TRBV19 and TRBJ1-5, with 7 nucleotides matching TRBD1. CDR3 length: 15 amino acids. CDR1 is LNHDA and CDR2 is SQIVND in the germline V gene (reference sequence). The V gene end was trimmed by 7 bases and the J gene end by 3 bases; junction bases not matched to a gene: 9. For the CDR3, the DNA is TGTGCCAGTAAGAGTTTACAGGGGCTCAATCAGCCCCAGCATTTT. Protein product: CASKSLQGLNQPQHF.

V is TRBV9 and J is TRBJ2-7; 7 bases map to TRBD1. This CDR3 contains 13 residues. J was trimmed by 6 bases and V by 3 bases; bases with no gene match: 6. Per the germline V gene, CDR1 is SGDLS and CDR2 is YYNGEE. The CDR3 DNA sequence: TGTGCCAGCAGCGCCAGACAGGGCGGCGAGCAGTACTTC. Its translation: CASSARQGGEQYF.